Following are 3 T cell receptor beta chains from one sample sequenced in a study of CXCR3-negative and CXCR3-positive naive CD8 T cells. Study results and caveats: Hydrophobicity was higher for TRB CDR3s found in CXCR3-positive naive cells than in CXCR3-negative naive cells.

Their recognized antigens are unknown. UMI-labeled 5' RACE yielded the TRB cDNA libraries. TCRdb re-called the 5' RACE reads; one entry per CDR3 protein, DNA not given. This sample contains roughly 120,000 distinct CDR3 sequences. The sequenced material came from naive CXCR3+ CD8+ T cells from blood. The subset here: CD45RO-CCR7+CD27+CD95- naive CD8+ T cells expressing CXCR3 (TNR3+). The source is a human donor in good health. Some clones in this sample may be carry-over from other donors' samples.

The chain recombines TRBV7-9 with TRBJ1-1. Germline lookup yields CDR1 SEHNR and CDR2 FQNEAQ (reference sequence). The CDR3 runs 11 residues. CDR3 residues: CASSFGSEAFF.

The rearrangement uses TRBV6-5 and TRBJ1-2; with no DNA, the TCRdb D assignment of TRBD1 cannot be verified. This CDR3 has 16 amino acids. The germline CDR1 and CDR2 sequences are MNHEY and SVGAGI. CDR3 region: CASSYIGQGGNYGYTF.

This sequence joins TRBV5-1 and TRBJ1-2. The V gene's germline CDR1 is SGHRS and CDR2 YFSETQ. CDR3 size: 13 residues. This chain's CDR3 is CASSWGQGSSYTF.